Listed below are T cell receptor beta chains from one sample, sequenced in a study of OX40 agonist ivuxolimab in advanced cancers. Measured with immunoSEQ multiplex PCR; TCRdb has only the in-frame clones, and not every one. Here the sample spans 75,000 to 100,000 clones, under 90% being singletons. The sample in question was CD4+ or CD8+ T cells sorted from blood, obtained in a trial of the OX40 agonist ivuxolimab. These receptor sequences come from an adult with an advanced solid tumor such as melanoma, head and neck, liver or kidney cancer. Each CDR3 is given with its conserved first and last residue. Each record gives: J gene, V gene, clone size, D gene, CDR3 protein. D genes are given only for firm matches. Only part of the rows carry a size: once, few, many, or a class if the clone is expanded.

j_gene: TRBJ2-1
v_gene: TRBV5-4
abundance: NA
d_gene: NA
CDR3aa: CASSSPSYNEQFF

j_gene: TRBJ2-5
v_gene: TRBV7-9
abundance: once
d_gene: TRBD2
CDR3aa: CASSPPLGLAGEETQYF

j_gene: TRBJ2-2
v_gene: TRBV19
abundance: NA
d_gene: TRBD1
CDR3aa: CASSKDRYTGELFF

j_gene: TRBJ2-2
v_gene: TRBV4-1
abundance: NA
d_gene: NA
CDR3aa: CASSQDLGGPGELFF

j_gene: TRBJ2-2
v_gene: TRBV5-4
abundance: few
d_gene: NA
CDR3aa: CASSLSQGTNTGELFF

j_gene: TRBJ1-4
v_gene: TRBV5-1
abundance: NA
d_gene: NA
CDR3aa: CASSLDGGKSEKLFF

j_gene: TRBJ1-4
v_gene: TRBV9
abundance: once
d_gene: TRBD1
CDR3aa: CASSDDRGQGNEKLFF

j_gene: TRBJ2-7
v_gene: TRBV6-1
abundance: NA
d_gene: NA
CDR3aa: CASGWRDVRQEQYF

j_gene: TRBJ1-1
v_gene: TRBV19
abundance: NA
d_gene: TRBD1
CDR3aa: CASSRRDRGANTEAFF

j_gene: TRBJ1-4
v_gene: TRBV6-5
abundance: NA
d_gene: NA
CDR3aa: CASSFRSGGEKLFF

j_gene: TRBJ2-4
v_gene: TRBV21-1
abundance: NA
d_gene: NA
CDR3aa: CASSKAGPLFVQYF

j_gene: TRBJ1-5
v_gene: TRBV27
abundance: NA
d_gene: TRBD1
CDR3aa: CASSLGRGQGENQPQHF

j_gene: TRBJ1-1
v_gene: TRBV6-5
abundance: NA
d_gene: NA
CDR3aa: CASSYGGRNTEAFF

j_gene: TRBJ2-4
v_gene: TRBV29-1
abundance: NA
d_gene: TRBD2
CDR3aa: CSVEDPTTSGTLPQNIQYF

j_gene: TRBJ1-1
v_gene: TRBV6-5
abundance: NA
d_gene: NA
CDR3aa: CASSSATVMNTEAFF

j_gene: TRBJ1-2
v_gene: TRBV2
abundance: NA
d_gene: TRBD1
CDR3aa: CASRQGVIGYTF

j_gene: TRBJ2-3
v_gene: TRBV7-9
abundance: NA
d_gene: TRBD1
CDR3aa: CASSVTGGFLSDTQYF

j_gene: TRBJ2-3
v_gene: TRBV10-1
abundance: NA
d_gene: NA
CDR3aa: CASSENLGDTQYF

j_gene: TRBJ2-1
v_gene: TRBV7-2
abundance: NA
d_gene: NA
CDR3aa: CASSLANRANEQFF

j_gene: TRBJ1-2
v_gene: TRBV5-6
abundance: NA
d_gene: NA
CDR3aa: CASSLGFAGAYGYTF

j_gene: TRBJ2-5
v_gene: TRBV4-3
abundance: NA
d_gene: NA
CDR3aa: CASSLGGAQETQYF

j_gene: TRBJ2-5
v_gene: TRBV27
abundance: once
d_gene: NA
CDR3aa: CASSSGLHETQYF

j_gene: TRBJ2-3
v_gene: TRBV5-1
abundance: NA
d_gene: TRBD1
CDR3aa: CASSYSGTETDTQYF

j_gene: TRBJ2-2
v_gene: TRBV7-2
abundance: NA
d_gene: NA
CDR3aa: CASSVGEGELFF

j_gene: TRBJ1-1
v_gene: TRBV10-3
abundance: NA
d_gene: NA
CDR3aa: CASAGGNTEAFF

j_gene: TRBJ2-7
v_gene: TRBV4-1
abundance: few
d_gene: NA
CDR3aa: CASSQDGSIVEQYF

j_gene: TRBJ2-7
v_gene: TRBV11-2
abundance: NA
d_gene: TRBD2
CDR3aa: CASSSSSGAYEQYF

j_gene: TRBJ1-1
v_gene: TRBV11-2
abundance: NA
d_gene: TRBD1
CDR3aa: CASSPPGTGVNTEAFF

j_gene: TRBJ2-1
v_gene: TRBV10-1
abundance: once
d_gene: TRBD1
CDR3aa: CASSHPLGQGKDNEQFF

j_gene: TRBJ1-5
v_gene: TRBV19
abundance: NA
d_gene: NA
CDR3aa: CASSNTPNSNQPQHF

j_gene: TRBJ2-1
v_gene: TRBV6-4
abundance: NA
d_gene: TRBD2
CDR3aa: CASSHLAGGYNEQFF

j_gene: TRBJ1-1
v_gene: TRBV2
abundance: NA
d_gene: NA
CDR3aa: CASREGGAFF

j_gene: TRBJ2-1
v_gene: TRBV5-6
abundance: NA
d_gene: NA
CDR3aa: CASSLPAVEQFF

j_gene: TRBJ1-1
v_gene: TRBV7-2
abundance: NA
d_gene: TRBD1
CDR3aa: CASSLGGGRGRVNTEAFF

j_gene: TRBJ2-1
v_gene: TRBV7-2
abundance: NA
d_gene: TRBD1
CDR3aa: CASSYTGTGAYNEQFF

j_gene: TRBJ2-7
v_gene: TRBV5-1
abundance: NA
d_gene: TRBD1
CDR3aa: CASSLEGTGNYEQYF

j_gene: TRBJ1-1
v_gene: TRBV6-5
abundance: NA
d_gene: NA
CDR3aa: CASSSVPTEAFF

j_gene: TRBJ1-1
v_gene: TRBV4-1
abundance: NA
d_gene: TRBD1
CDR3aa: CASSQDRGLATEAFF

j_gene: TRBJ2-7
v_gene: TRBV6-5
abundance: NA
d_gene: TRBD1
CDR3aa: CASSFPRQGAYEQYF

j_gene: TRBJ2-5
v_gene: TRBV7-9
abundance: NA
d_gene: TRBD2
CDR3aa: CASSLASPTGGQETQYF

j_gene: TRBJ1-2
v_gene: TRBV27
abundance: NA
d_gene: NA
CDR3aa: CASSLRVASYGYTF

j_gene: TRBJ2-7
v_gene: TRBV7-2
abundance: NA
d_gene: NA
CDR3aa: CASSWTESSYEQYF

j_gene: TRBJ2-1
v_gene: TRBV11-3
abundance: NA
d_gene: NA
CDR3aa: CASSAPGSALDGIYNEQFF

j_gene: TRBJ2-2
v_gene: TRBV6-4
abundance: NA
d_gene: NA
CDR3aa: CASSSTGTGELFF

j_gene: TRBJ2-1
v_gene: TRBV9
abundance: NA
d_gene: NA
CDR3aa: CASSVGSPFNEQFF

j_gene: TRBJ1-1
v_gene: TRBV19
abundance: once
d_gene: NA
CDR3aa: CASSILPQGRITEAFF

j_gene: TRBJ1-1
v_gene: TRBV2
abundance: NA
d_gene: NA
CDR3aa: CAGMGLNTEAFF

j_gene: TRBJ1-2
v_gene: TRBV5-4
abundance: few
d_gene: TRBD1
CDR3aa: CASSPWQGQGANYGYTF

j_gene: TRBJ2-3
v_gene: TRBV18
abundance: NA
d_gene: TRBD1
CDR3aa: CASSPLVRGQGTDTQYF

j_gene: TRBJ1-3
v_gene: TRBV19
abundance: few
d_gene: NA
CDR3aa: CASSRASSGNTIYF

j_gene: TRBJ1-1
v_gene: TRBV18
abundance: NA
d_gene: TRBD1
CDR3aa: CASSLKGATEAFF

j_gene: NA
v_gene: TRBV5-1
abundance: NA
d_gene: NA
CDR3aa: CASSLEDTPYYEQYF

j_gene: TRBJ2-3
v_gene: TRBV5-4
abundance: NA
d_gene: NA
CDR3aa: CASSLVGGTQYF

j_gene: TRBJ2-7
v_gene: TRBV4-2
abundance: NA
d_gene: TRBD2
CDR3aa: CASSQLSGGPGEQYF

j_gene: TRBJ2-4
v_gene: TRBV2
abundance: NA
d_gene: NA
CDR3aa: CASKGGWNIQYF

j_gene: TRBJ2-3
v_gene: TRBV18
abundance: NA
d_gene: NA
CDR3aa: CASSLRTASTDTQYF

j_gene: TRBJ2-7
v_gene: TRBV11-2
abundance: NA
d_gene: TRBD1
CDR3aa: CASSLAGTGIYEQYF

j_gene: TRBJ2-7
v_gene: TRBV29-1
abundance: NA
d_gene: NA
CDR3aa: CSAAAGAYEQYF

j_gene: TRBJ2-7
v_gene: TRBV7-2
abundance: once
d_gene: NA
CDR3aa: CASSLHWRFEQYF